This T cell receptor (beta chain) stems from a study of CD8+CD57+ T cells in acquired aplastic anemia. Study context: Average DNA yield from sorted CD4+ and CD8+ cells was approximately 3 ug. Findings and caveats of the study: Controls did not differ significantly from patients in CD8+ Simpson's diversity.

Per the germline V gene, CDR1 is SGHDT and CDR2 is YYEEEE. V lost 3 bases and J 6 bases, leaving 16 bases between the germline ends. The CDR3 contains 15 residues. Profiles of TCR beta VDJ and CDR3 were generated from a genomic DNA template. MiXCR, run by TCRdb on the reads, gives a single entry per CDR3 protein. Of fewer than 200,000 distinct CDR3 sequences in the sample, around 40% were seen once. The sample holds many counts of this clonotype. Its cognate antigen is unknown. The receptor comes from a human donor in good health. Sequencing was carried out using sorted CD4+, CD8+, or CD8+CD57+ T cells (not recorded which) from PBMCs. The chain uses TRBV5-6 and TRBJ1-5; tentatively, D is TRBD1 (5 bases). The CDR3: CASSWGGPGGQPQHF. CDR3 coding DNA: TGTGCCAGCAGCTGGGGTGGGCCGGGGGGTCAGCCCCAGCATTTT.